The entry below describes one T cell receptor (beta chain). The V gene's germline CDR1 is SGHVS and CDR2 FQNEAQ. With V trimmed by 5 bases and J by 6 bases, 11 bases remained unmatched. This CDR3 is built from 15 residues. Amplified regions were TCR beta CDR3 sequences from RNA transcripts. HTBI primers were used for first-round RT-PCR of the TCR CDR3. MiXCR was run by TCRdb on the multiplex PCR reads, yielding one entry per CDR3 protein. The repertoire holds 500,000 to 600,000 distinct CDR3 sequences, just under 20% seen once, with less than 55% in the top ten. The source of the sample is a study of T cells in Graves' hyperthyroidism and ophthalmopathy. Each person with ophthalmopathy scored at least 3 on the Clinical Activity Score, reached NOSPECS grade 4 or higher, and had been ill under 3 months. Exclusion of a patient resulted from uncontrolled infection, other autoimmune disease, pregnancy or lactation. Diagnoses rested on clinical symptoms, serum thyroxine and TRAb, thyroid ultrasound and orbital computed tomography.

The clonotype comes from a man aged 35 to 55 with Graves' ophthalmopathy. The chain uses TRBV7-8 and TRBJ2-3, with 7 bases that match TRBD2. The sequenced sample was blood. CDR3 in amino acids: CASSPSPGGDDTQYF. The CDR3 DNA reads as TGTGCCAGCAGCCCCAGTCCGGGAGGAGATGATACGCAGTATTTT.